A single sample gave rise to the 8 T cell receptor beta chains below, sequenced in a study of graft-versus-host responses after intestinal transplantation (dated by TCRdb to the early 2020s). Their target antigens are unknown. What this sample's time point label stands for: cells obtained before transplantation from donor or recipient. The method behind the library was the immunoSEQ multiplex PCR assay. As stored in TCRdb, this immuneACCESS dataset retains in-frame rearrangements with V and J assigned. A fraction of the clones does not appear; measured against another copy, unresolved V genes explain less than half of the discrepancy, and the remainder lacks a known reason. This sample gives tens of thousands of clones in total; around 95% of them show up just once. The ten largest clones capture approximately 0.21% of the sample. The starting material was unstimulated CD8+ T cells sorted from spleen or lymph node cells, obtained before transplant. The receptors originated from a human donor who was the organ donor for an intestinal transplant.

This clone was observed once. The J gene is TRBJ2-1, the V gene TRBV6-5; perhaps TRBD1 as D (8 bases). The ends were cut back, 4 bases at V and 11 bases at J, with 21 bases in the middle. The germline gives CDR1 MNHEY, CDR2 SVGAGI. The CDR3 covers 15 residues. The DNA of the CDR3 is TGTGCCAGCAGTTCGGACAGGGAGGGGTCGGTACAGCAGTTCTTC. It is translated as CASSSDREGSVQQFF.

This clone was observed once. This sequence joins TRBV28 and TRBJ2-3, with D possibly being TRBD1 or TRBD2 (6 bases each). This CDR3 comprises 14 residues. The V end lost 6 bases, the J end lost 4 bases, and 14 bases lay between the germline ends. The V gene's germline CDR1 is MDHEN and CDR2 SYDVKM. CDR3 coding DNA: TGTGCCAGCAGGCTGGAGGGGGAGGCAGATACGCAGTATTTT. It yields the protein CASRLEGEADTQYF.

The CDR3 DNA follows: TGCGCCAGCATCCGTATATCGGGACAGGGCAACTATGGCTACACCTTC. It specifies CASIRISGQGNYGYTF. V usage is TRBV10-1 and J usage is TRBJ1-2, with 9 bases aligning to TRBD1. In germline, CDR1 is WNHNN, CDR2 SYGVQD (reference sequence). The CDR3 contains 16 residues. Trimming removed 7 bases from V and 2 bases from J; junction bases left unmatched: 11.

The V and J genes are TRBV7-6 and TRBJ2-7; 7 positions agree with TRBD1. The CDR3 spans 13 residues. The ends lost 5 bases at V and 7 bases at J; junction bases unmatched: 8. Germline values: CDR1 SGHVS, CDR2 FNYEAQ. For the CDR3, the DNA is TGTGCCAGCAGCATGACAGGGTCGGGAGAGCAGTACTTC. Its translation is CASSMTGSGEQYF. Combining the CDR3 with reference TRBV7-6 and TRBJ2-7 gives the whole variable domain GAGVSQSPRYKVTKRGQDVALRCDPISGHVSLYWYRQALGQGPEFLTYFNYEAQQDKSGLPNDRFSAERPEGSISTLTIQRTEQRDSAMYRCASSMTGSGEQYFGPGTRLTVT.

This clone has only one observation. V and J are TRBV27 and TRBJ2-7, with D possibly TRBD1 on 5 matching bases. With 8 bases removed from V and 0 bases from J, the gap between germline ends came to 14 bases. This CDR3 is built from 14 residues. The germline gives CDR1 MNHEY, CDR2 SMNVEV (reference sequence). The DNA for the CDR3 is TGTGCCAGCGGTGACAGTCCGAACTCCTACGAGCAGTACTTC. Protein: CASGDSPNSYEQYF.

The V and J genes are TRBV2 and TRBJ1-2, with 8 bases lining up with TRBD1. V dropped 9 bases and J dropped 4; count of bases not matched to a gene: 4. The CDR3 contains 12 residues. From germline, CDR1 is SNHLY and CDR2 FYNNEI. CDR3 protein: CASEGTGYGYTF. The CDR3 nucleotides are TGTGCCAGTGAAGGGACAGGCTATGGCTACACCTTC.

The chain recombines TRBV7-6 with TRBJ1-4; no clear D gene. This CDR3 comprises 15 residues. Germline lookup yields CDR1 SGHVS and CDR2 FNYEAQ. Trimming stripped 1 base from V and 0 bases from J, with 6 bases between. CDR3 in DNA: TGTGCCAGCAGCTTAGGCCCGGCAACTAATGAAAAACTGTTTTTT. Protein sequence: CASSLGPATNEKLFF.

The chain carries TRBV4-1 and TRBJ1-2; D possibly corresponds to TRBD1 (6 bases). This CDR3 is 14 amino acids long. V lost 3 bases, J lost 7 bases, and 15 bases lay in between. Germline V gives CDR1 MGHRA, CDR2 YSYEKL. The CDR3 region is CASSHSEGGGGYTF. The CDR3 region has the DNA TGCGCCAGCAGCCATAGTGAGGGGGGCGGTGGCTACACCTTC.